This T cell receptor (beta chain) derives from a study of T cells in Graves' hyperthyroidism and ophthalmopathy. This clonotype appeared many times. RNA transcripts yielded amplified TCR beta CDR3 regions. Using the HTBI primer set, a first-round RT-PCR was run on the TCR CDR3. One entry per CDR3 protein results from TCRdb running MiXCR on the multiplex PCR reads. The sample shows roughly 380,000 distinct CDR3 sequences, roughly 13% of them seen only once. The CDR3 consists of 16 residues. With 3 bases clipped from V and 4 bases from J, the junction kept 11 bases outside the gene matches. Germline values: CDR1 MDHEN, CDR2 SYDVKM.

Source material: blood. The rearrangement uses TRBV28 and TRBJ1-1; 7 nucleotides agree with TRBD1. This TCR derives from a woman aged 18-30 years with Graves' hyperthyroidism. CDR3 loop: CASSLKVGQAFTEAFF. Here the CDR3 DNA reads TGTGCCAGCAGTTTGAAGGTAGGACAGGCGTTCACTGAAGCTTTCTTT. Together with reference TRBV28 and TRBJ1-1, the CDR3 gives the full variable domain: DVKVTQSSRYLVKRTGEKVFLECVQDMDHENMFWYRQDPGLGLRLIYFSYDVKMKEKGDIPEGYSVSREKKERFSLILESASTNQTSMYLCASSLKVGQAFTEAFFGQGTRLTVV.